This T cell receptor beta chain was recovered during a study of OX40 agonist ivuxolimab in advanced cancers. Turning to the study itself: Cancers in dose escalation were hepatocellular, melanoma, renal cell and head and neck. Findings and caveats of the study: At 0.1 to 3.0 mg/kg and by week 6, clonal expansion occurred in CD4+ and CD8+ blood T cells.

CDR3 length: 15 residues. V dropped 5 bases and J dropped 0 bases, with 10 bases sitting between them. Germline CDR1 is SEHNR and CDR2 is FQNEAQ (reference sequence). TCRdb's table, derived via immunoSEQ multiplex PCR, lists solely in-frame clones and lacks some. The table records approximately 90,000 clones, roughly nine tenths of them present only once. A note on this clone: The antigen remains unidentified.

Sampling of blood occurred at baseline, cycle 4 day 1, and cycle 7 day 1. The source is an adult with an advanced solid tumor such as melanoma, head and neck, liver or kidney cancer. This sequence joins TRBV7-9 and TRBJ2-2; a weak D match, TRBD2 (5 bases). This specimen was CD4+ or CD8+ T cells sorted from blood, taken in a trial of the OX40 agonist ivuxolimab. The CDR3 loop reads CASSPRGPNTGELFF. The CDR3 DNA sequence: TGTGCCAGCAGCCCTCGCGGGCCGAACACCGGGGAGCTGTTTTTT.